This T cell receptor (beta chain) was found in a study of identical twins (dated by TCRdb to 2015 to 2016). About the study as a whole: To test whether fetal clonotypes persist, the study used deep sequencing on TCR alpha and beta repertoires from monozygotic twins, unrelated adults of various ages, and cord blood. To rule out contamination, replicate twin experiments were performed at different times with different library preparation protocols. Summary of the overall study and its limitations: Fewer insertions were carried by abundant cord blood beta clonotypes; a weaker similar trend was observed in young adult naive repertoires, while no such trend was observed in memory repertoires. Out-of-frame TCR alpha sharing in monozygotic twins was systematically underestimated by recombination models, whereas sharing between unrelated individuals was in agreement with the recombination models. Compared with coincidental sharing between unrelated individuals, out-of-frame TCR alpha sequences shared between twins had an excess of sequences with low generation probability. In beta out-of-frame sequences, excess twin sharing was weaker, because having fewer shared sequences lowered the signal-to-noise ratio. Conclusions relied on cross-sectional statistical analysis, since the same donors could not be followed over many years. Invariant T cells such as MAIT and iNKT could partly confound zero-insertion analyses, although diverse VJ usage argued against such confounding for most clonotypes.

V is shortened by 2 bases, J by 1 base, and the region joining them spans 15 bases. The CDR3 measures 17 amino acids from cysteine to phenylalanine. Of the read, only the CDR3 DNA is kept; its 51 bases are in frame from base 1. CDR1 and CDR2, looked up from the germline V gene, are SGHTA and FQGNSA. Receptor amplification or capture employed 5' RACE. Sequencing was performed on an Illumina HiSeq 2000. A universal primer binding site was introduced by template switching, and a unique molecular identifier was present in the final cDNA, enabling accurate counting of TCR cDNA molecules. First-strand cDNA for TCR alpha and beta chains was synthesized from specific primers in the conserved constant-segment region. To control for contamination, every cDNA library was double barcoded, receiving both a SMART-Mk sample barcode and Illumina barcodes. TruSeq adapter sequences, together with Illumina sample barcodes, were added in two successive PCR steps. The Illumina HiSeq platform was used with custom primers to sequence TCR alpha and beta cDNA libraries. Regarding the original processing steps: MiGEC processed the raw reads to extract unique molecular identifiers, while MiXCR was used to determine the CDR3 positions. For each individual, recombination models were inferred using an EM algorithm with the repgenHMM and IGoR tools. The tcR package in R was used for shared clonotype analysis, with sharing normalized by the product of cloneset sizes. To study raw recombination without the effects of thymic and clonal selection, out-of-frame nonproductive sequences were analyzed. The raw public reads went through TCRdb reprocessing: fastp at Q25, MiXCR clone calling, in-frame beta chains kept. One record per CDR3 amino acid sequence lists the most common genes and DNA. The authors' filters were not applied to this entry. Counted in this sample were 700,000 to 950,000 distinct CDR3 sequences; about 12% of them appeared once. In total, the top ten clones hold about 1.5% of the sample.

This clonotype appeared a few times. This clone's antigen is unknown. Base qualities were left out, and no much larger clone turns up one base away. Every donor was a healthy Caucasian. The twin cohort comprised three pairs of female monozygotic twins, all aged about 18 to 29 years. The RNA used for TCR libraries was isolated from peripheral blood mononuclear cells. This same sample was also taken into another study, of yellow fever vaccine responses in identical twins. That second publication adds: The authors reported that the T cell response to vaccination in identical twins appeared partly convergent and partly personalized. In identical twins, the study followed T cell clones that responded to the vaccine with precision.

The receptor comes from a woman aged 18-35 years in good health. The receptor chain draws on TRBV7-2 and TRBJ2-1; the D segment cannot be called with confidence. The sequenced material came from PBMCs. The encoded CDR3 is CASSLNGGLRSYNEQFF. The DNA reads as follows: TGTGCCAGCAGCTTAAACGGTGGGTTGAGGTCCTACAATGAGCAGTTCTTC.